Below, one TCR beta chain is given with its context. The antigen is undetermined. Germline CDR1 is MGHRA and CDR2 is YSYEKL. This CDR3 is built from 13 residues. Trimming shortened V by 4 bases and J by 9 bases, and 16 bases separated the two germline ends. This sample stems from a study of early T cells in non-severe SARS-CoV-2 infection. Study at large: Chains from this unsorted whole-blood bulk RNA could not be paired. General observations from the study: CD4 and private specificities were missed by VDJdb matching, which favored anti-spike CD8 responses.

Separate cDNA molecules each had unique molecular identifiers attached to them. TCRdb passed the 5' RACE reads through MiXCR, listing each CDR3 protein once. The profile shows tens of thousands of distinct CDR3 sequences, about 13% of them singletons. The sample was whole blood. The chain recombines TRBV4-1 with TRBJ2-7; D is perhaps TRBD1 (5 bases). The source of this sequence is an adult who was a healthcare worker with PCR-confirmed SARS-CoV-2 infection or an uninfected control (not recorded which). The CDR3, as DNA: TGCGCCAGCAGCCGCGACAGCTTCTCGGGGCAGTACTTC. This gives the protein CASSRDSFSGQYF.